One sample yielded the 15 T cell receptor beta chains listed below, sequenced in a study of blood T cell repertoires in COVID-19. The method was immunoSEQ multiplex PCR; TCRdb's version includes in-frame clones alone and lacks a portion of them. The data contain about 64,000 clones, roughly 91% of them seen just once; the ten biggest clones take up less than 2%. The sequencing sample was made of peripheral blood. The origin of the receptors is a human donor in a cohort sampled during active COVID-19.

The J gene is TRBJ2-1, the V gene TRBV5-1; D is undetermined. Germline CDR1 is SGHRS and CDR2 is YFSETQ. Trimming pared 0 bases from V and 1 base from J, leaving 17 bases between. The CDR3 spans 18 residues. The CDR3 region is CASSLGLQAEVSYNEQFF. The CDR3, as DNA: TGCGCCAGCAGCTTGGGCCTGCAGGCAGAAGTATCCTACAATGAGCAGTTCTTC.

About this clone itself: Other DNA sequences of this sample code for an identical CDR3. The V gene is TRBV19, the J gene TRBJ2-7; 9 positions match TRBD1. Losses at the gene ends were 11 bases for V and 0 bases for J; bases not matched to a gene: 11. CDR1 is LNHDA, CDR2 SQIVND, per germline (reference sequence). There are 15 residues in the CDR3. CDR3 region: CASKGTGKSSYEQYF. CDR3 coding DNA: TGTGCCTCAAAGGGGACAGGGAAGTCCTCCTACGAGCAGTACTTC. Using reference TRBV19 and TRBJ2-7 for the parts outside the CDR3, the full variable domain is DGGITQSPKYLFRKEGQNVTLSCEQNLNHDAMYWYRQDPGQGLRLIYYSQIVNDFQKGDIAEGYSVSREKKESFPLTVTSAQKNPTAFYLCASKGTGKSSYEQYFGPGTRLTVT.

The chain joins TRBV4-1 to TRBJ2-3; no firm D call. CDR1 and CDR2 from the germline V gene are MGHRA and YSYEKL. The CDR3 runs to 17 residues. V was shortened by 3 bases and J by 2 bases, with 18 bases between the two germline ends. The DNA for the CDR3 is TGCGCCAGCAGCCAGATGAGGAATGGCGGATCCACAGATACGCAGTATTTT. It is translated as CASSQMRNGGSTDTQYF.

The V and J genes are TRBV24-1 and TRBJ2-2; D might be TRBD2 (5 bases). Trimming left V 5 bases short and J 3 bases short, with 12 bases between. The CDR3 consists of 15 residues. From germline, CDR1 is KGHDR and CDR2 SFDVKD. This CDR3 is CATSGWGVDTGELFF. CDR3 DNA sequence: TGTGCCACCAGTGGATGGGGAGTCGACACCGGGGAGCTGTTTTTT.

The chain has TRBV12-5 and TRBJ1-1; the D gene is possibly TRBD1 (5 bases). The CDR3 is 13 residues long. Germline V gene sequence: CDR1 LGHNT, CDR2 FRNRAP. Trimming took 4 bases from V and 4 from J, leaving 10 bases between them. The DNA for the CDR3 is TGTGCTAGTGGTTATGGGGGGGGCACTGAAGCTTTCTTT. This codes for CASGYGGGTEAFF.

This chain links TRBV5-4 with TRBJ2-7, with TRBD1 identical over 9 bases. Germline loops: CDR1 SGHNT, CDR2 YYREEE (reference sequence). V shed 1 base and J 3 bases; nucleotides not matched to a gene: 8. This CDR3 comprises 16 residues. CDR3 loop: CASSLRRTGVSYEQYF. For the CDR3, the DNA is TGTGCCAGCAGCTTGAGGCGGACAGGGGTTAGCTACGAGCAGTACTTC.

The table lists this clone with a count of one. The rearrangement links TRBV29-1 to TRBJ2-3; no reliable D call. V was clipped by 7 bases and J by 2 bases, with 16 bases between them. CDR1 and CDR2 from the germline V gene are SQVTM and ANQGSEA. The length of the CDR3 is 14 residues. CDR3 bases: TGCAGCGCGACCCCTGGCGGCCACACAGATACGCAGTATTTT. This encodes CSATPGGHTDTQYF.

The J gene is TRBJ2-2, the V gene TRBV29-1, with 8 bases lining up with TRBD2. The ends lost 3 bases at V and 2 bases at J; junction bases unmatched: 8. Germline V gene sequence: CDR1 SQVTM, CDR2 ANQGSEA. The CDR3 is made up of 16 amino acids. CDR3 residues: CSVEGAGGSNTGELFF. CDR3 DNA sequence: TGCAGCGTTGAGGGGGCGGGGGGAAGCAACACCGGGGAGCTGTTTTTT.

The V call is TRBV29-1, the J call TRBJ2-5, with a tentative D call TRBD1 (5 bases). The germline gives CDR1 SQVTM, CDR2 ANQGSEA. Trimming left V 4 bases short and J 6 bases short, with 12 bases between. The CDR3 has 12 residues. The DNA of the CDR3 is TGCAGCGTTGGGGTGCAGGGAAAGACCCAGTACTTC. Translation: CSVGVQGKTQYF.

CDR3 protein: CASSSLGNTEAFF. The CDR3 coding sequence is TGTGCCAGCAGCTCCCTAGGGAACACTGAAGCTTTCTTT. The rearrangement uses TRBV7-8 and TRBJ1-1; D unresolved. Germline CDR1 and CDR2: SGHVS and FQNEAQ. Trimming removed 4 bases at V and 1 base at J, with 7 bases between. This CDR3 has 13 residues.

The chain is built from TRBV24-1 and TRBJ2-2; 7 bases align to TRBD1. The CDR3 extends over 13 amino acids. V shed 8 bases, J shed 6 bases, and the junction held 5 bases outside the gene matches. Germline CDR1 and CDR2: KGHDR and SFDVKD. The CDR3 DNA reads as TGTGCCACCAACAGGGGAACATCCGGGGAGCTGTTTTTT. This sequence encodes CATNRGTSGELFF.

The chain recombines TRBV7-3 with TRBJ2-3, with D possibly matching TRBD2 (6 bases). V shed 4 bases and J shed 2 bases, with 10 bases lying between them. Germline assignment: CDR1 SGHTA and CDR2 FQGTGA. The CDR3 covers 14 residues. CDR3 in amino acids: CASSYSGITDTQYF. In DNA, the CDR3 is TGTGCCAGCAGCTATAGCGGAATCACAGATACGCAGTATTTT.

The chain is built from TRBV19 and TRBJ2-7; 9 bases are a match to TRBD1. The length of the CDR3 is 14 residues. From germline, CDR1 is LNHDA and CDR2 SQIVND (reference sequence). V trimming: 3 bases; J trimming: 6 bases; junction bases outside the gene matches: 6. The CDR3 bases are TGTGCCAGTAGTATTGGGCGACAGGGGGTCGAGCAGTACTTC. Translated: CASSIGRQGVEQYF.

The gene calls are TRBV10-3 and TRBJ1-3; unclear D gene. Germline V gives CDR1 ENHRY, CDR2 SYGVKD. Trimming stripped 3 bases from V and 0 bases from J, with 9 bases between. CDR3 length: 15 residues. In nucleotides, the CDR3 is TGTGCCATCAGTGAAGTTTACAACTCTGGAAACACCATATATTTT. Translated, it gives CAISEVYNSGNTIYF.

The chain joins TRBV4-1 to TRBJ2-3, with TRBD1 matching over 10 bases. V gave up 7 bases and J gave up 4 bases; unmatched junction bases: 11. From germline, CDR1 is MGHRA and CDR2 YSYEKL. CDR3 length equals 16 residues. In nucleotides, the CDR3 is TGCGCCAGCACGGACTGGGCGGGACAGGGGTCAGATACGCAGTATTTT. Protein: CASTDWAGQGSDTQYF.